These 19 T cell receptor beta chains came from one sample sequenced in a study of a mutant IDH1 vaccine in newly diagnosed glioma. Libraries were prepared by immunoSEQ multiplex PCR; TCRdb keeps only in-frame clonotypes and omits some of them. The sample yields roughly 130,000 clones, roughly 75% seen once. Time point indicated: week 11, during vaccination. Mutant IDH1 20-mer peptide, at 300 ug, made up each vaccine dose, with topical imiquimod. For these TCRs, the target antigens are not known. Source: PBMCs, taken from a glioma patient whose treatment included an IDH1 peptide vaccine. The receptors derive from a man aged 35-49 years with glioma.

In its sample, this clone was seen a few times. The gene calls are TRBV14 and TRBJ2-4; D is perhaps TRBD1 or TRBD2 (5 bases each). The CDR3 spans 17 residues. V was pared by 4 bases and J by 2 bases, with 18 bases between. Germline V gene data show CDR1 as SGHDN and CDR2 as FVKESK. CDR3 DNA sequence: TGTGCCAGCAGCCTCCGAGGGACGGGGCTACCCAAAAACATTCAGTACTTC. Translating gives CASSLRGTGLPKNIQYF.

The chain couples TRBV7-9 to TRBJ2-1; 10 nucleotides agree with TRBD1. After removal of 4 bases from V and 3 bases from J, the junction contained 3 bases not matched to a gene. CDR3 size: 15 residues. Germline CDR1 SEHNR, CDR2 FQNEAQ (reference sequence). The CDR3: CASSSGQGVYNEQFF. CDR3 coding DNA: TGTGCCAGCAGCTCCGGACAGGGGGTCTACAATGAGCAGTTCTTC.

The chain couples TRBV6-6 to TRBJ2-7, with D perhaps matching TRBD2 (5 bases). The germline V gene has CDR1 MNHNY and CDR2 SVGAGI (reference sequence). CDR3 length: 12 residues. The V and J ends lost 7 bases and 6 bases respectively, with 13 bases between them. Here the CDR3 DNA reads TGTGCCAGCACTGGGGAGACCCGCGAGCAGTACTTC. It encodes CASTGETREQYF.

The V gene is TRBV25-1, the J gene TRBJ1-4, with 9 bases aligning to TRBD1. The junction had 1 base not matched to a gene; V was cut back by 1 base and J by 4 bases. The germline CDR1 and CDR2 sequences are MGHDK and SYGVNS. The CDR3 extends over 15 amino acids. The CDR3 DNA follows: TGTGCCAGCAGTGAATCGGGACAGGGTAATGAAAAACTGTTTTTT. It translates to CASSESGQGNEKLFF.

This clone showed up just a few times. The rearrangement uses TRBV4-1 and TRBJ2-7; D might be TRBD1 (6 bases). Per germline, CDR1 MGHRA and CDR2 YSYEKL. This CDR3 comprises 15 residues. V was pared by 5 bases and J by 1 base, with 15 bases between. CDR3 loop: CASSFRQDRSYEQYF. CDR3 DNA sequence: TGCGCCAGCAGCTTCCGACAGGATAGGTCCTACGAGCAGTACTTC.

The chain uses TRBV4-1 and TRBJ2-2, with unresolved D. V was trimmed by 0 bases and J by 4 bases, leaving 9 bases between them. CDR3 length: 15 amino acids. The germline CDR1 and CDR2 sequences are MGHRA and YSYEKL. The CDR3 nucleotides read TGCGCCAGCAGCCAAGATCACGGAGCCACCGGGGAGCTGTTTTTT. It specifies CASSQDHGATGELFF.

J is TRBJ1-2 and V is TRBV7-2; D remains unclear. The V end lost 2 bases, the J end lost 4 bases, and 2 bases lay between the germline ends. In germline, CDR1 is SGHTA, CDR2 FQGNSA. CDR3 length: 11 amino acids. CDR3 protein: CASSLSYGYTF. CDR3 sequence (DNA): TGTGCCAGCAGCTTAAGCTATGGCTACACCTTC.

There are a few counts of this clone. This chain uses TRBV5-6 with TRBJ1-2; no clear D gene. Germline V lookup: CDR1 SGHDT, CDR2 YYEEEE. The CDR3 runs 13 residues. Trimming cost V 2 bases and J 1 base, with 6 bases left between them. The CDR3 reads CASSLPDNYGYTF. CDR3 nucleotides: TGTGCCAGCAGCTTACCAGATAACTATGGCTACACCTTC.

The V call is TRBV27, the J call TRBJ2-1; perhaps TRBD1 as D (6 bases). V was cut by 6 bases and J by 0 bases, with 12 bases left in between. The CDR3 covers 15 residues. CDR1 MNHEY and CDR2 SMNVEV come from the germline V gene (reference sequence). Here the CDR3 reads CASRRYRDSYNEQFF. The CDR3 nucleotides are TGTGCCAGCAGGAGATACAGGGACTCCTACAATGAGCAGTTCTTC.

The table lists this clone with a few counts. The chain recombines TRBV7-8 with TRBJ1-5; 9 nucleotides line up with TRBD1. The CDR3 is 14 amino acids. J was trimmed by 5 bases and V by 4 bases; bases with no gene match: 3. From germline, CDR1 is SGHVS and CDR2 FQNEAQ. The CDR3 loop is CASSSRQGDQPQHF. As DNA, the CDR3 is TGTGCCAGCAGCTCCCGACAGGGGGATCAGCCCCAGCATTTT.

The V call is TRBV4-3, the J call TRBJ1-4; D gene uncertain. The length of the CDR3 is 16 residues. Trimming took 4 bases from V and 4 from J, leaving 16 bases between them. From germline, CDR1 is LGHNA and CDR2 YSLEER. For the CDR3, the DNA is TGCGCCAGCAGCCCCAACGTTGGACGGATTAATGAAAAACTGTTTTTT. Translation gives CASSPNVGRINEKLFF.

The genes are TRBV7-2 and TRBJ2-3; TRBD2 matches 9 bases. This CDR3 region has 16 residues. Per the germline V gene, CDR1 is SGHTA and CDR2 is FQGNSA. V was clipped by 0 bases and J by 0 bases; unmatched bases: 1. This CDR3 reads CASSLATSGSTDTQYF. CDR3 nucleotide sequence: TGTGCCAGCAGCTTAGCAACTAGCGGGAGCACAGATACGCAGTATTTT.

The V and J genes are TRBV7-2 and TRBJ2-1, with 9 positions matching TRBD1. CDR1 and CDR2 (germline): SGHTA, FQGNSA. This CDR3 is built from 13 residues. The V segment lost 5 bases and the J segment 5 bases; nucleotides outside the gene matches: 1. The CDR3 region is CASSRDRDNEQFF. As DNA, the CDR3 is TGTGCCAGCAGCCGGGACAGGGACAATGAGCAGTTCTTC.

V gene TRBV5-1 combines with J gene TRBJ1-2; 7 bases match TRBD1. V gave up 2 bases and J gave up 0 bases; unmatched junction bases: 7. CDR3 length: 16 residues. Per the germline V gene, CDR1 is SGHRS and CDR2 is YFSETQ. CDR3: CASSLGTARSNYGYTF. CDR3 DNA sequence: TGCGCCAGCAGCTTAGGGACAGCCCGGTCTAACTATGGCTACACCTTC.

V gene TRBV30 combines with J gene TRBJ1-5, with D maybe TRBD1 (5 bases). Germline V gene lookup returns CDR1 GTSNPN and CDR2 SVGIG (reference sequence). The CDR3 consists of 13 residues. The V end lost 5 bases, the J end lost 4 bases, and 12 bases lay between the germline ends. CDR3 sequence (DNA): TGTGCCTGGGGGGGGACTTCTAATCAGCCCCAGCATTTT. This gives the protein CAWGGTSNQPQHF.

CDR3 DNA sequence: TGCGCCAGCAGCCTCGGGACAGGGGGCGGTGAGCAGTACTTC. It encodes CASSLGTGGGEQYF. The chain employs TRBV5-1 and TRBJ2-7; 12 bases map to TRBD1. CDR3 length: 14 amino acids. CDR1 SGHRS and CDR2 YFSETQ come from the germline V gene. V dropped 4 bases and J dropped 7; count of bases not matched to a gene: 6.

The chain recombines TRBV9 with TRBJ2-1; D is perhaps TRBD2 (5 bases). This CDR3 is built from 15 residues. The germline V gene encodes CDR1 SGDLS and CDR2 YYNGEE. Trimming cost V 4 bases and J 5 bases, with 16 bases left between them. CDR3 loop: CASSTSGAEHNEQFF. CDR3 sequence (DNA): TGTGCCAGCAGCACGAGCGGAGCGGAGCACAATGAGCAGTTCTTC.

CDR3 amino acids: CASSLVRGPASEQYF. As DNA, the CDR3 is TGTGCCAGCAGCTTAGTACGCGGCCCGGCCTCCGAGCAGTACTTC. V usage is TRBV7-6 and J usage is TRBJ2-7, with D uncertain. This CDR3 region has 15 residues. The germline V gene encodes CDR1 SGHVS and CDR2 FNYEAQ. V lost 1 base to trimming and J lost 6 bases, with 16 bases between them.

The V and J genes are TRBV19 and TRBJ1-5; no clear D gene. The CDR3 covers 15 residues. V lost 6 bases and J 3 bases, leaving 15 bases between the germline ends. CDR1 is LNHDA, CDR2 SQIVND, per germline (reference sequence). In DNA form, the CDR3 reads TGTGCCAGTAGGATATTAGTGACGGACAATCAGCCCCAGCATTTT. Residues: CASRILVTDNQPQHF.